Listed below are T cell receptor beta chains from one sample, sequenced in a study of vaccination effects on CD4 cells after COVID-19. Generated by immunoSEQ multiplex PCR, the TCRdb table keeps only in-frame clones and is missing some. The table shows 45,000 to 50,000 clones, with more than 65% occurring only once. For these receptors, no antigen is known. The sequences come from CD4+ T cells from PBMCs cultured without peptide, collected before COVID-19 vaccination. These receptor sequences come from a human donor who received a COVID-19 vaccine. CDR3s leave out the opening cysteine and the closing phenylalanine or tryptophan. Fields, in order: V gene, D gene, J gene, CDR3 protein. The D gene is left open where the match is weak.

v_gene: TRBV27
d_gene: .
j_gene: TRBJ1-2
CDR3aa: ASSLMAGSGYT

v_gene: TRBV27
d_gene: .
j_gene: TRBJ1-1
CDR3aa: ASSFLMGGQAF

v_gene: TRBV19
d_gene: .
j_gene: TRBJ2-5
CDR3aa: ASSTRLTQETQY

v_gene: TRBV6-4
d_gene: .
j_gene: TRBJ1-1
CDR3aa: ATSMEGNTEAF

v_gene: TRBV6-1
d_gene: TRBD1
j_gene: TRBJ1-1
CDR3aa: ASSEKGAYTEAF

v_gene: TRBV5-1
d_gene: .
j_gene: TRBJ1-2
CDR3aa: ASSLRGHYGYT

v_gene: TRBV28
d_gene: TRBD2
j_gene: TRBJ2-2
CDR3aa: ASSFLAGGPSAGELF

v_gene: TRBV5-1
d_gene: TRBD1
j_gene: TRBJ1-1
CDR3aa: ASSLELRGGTEAF

v_gene: TRBV28
d_gene: TRBD1
j_gene: TRBJ1-2
CDR3aa: ASSFSSGTGHGYT

v_gene: TRBV5-4
d_gene: .
j_gene: TRBJ2-3
CDR3aa: ASSKDRDTQY

v_gene: TRBV3-1/TRBV3-2
d_gene: .
j_gene: TRBJ1-3
CDR3aa: ASSQVKSGNTIY

v_gene: TRBV3-1/TRBV3-2
d_gene: .
j_gene: TRBJ1-2
CDR3aa: ASSQGLTANYGYT

v_gene: TRBV3-1/TRBV3-2
d_gene: .
j_gene: TRBJ1-2
CDR3aa: ASSQAQGINYGYT

v_gene: TRBV14
d_gene: .
j_gene: TRBJ1-2
CDR3aa: ASSQVRGMKLDGYT

v_gene: TRBV28
d_gene: .
j_gene: TRBJ2-2
CDR3aa: ASSLQGSGTGELF

v_gene: TRBV5-6
d_gene: TRBD2
j_gene: TRBJ2-7
CDR3aa: ASSPPGLASEQY

v_gene: TRBV5-1
d_gene: .
j_gene: TRBJ2-3
CDR3aa: ASSLDLDTQY

v_gene: TRBV7-2
d_gene: TRBD1
j_gene: TRBJ2-7
CDR3aa: ASSGQGGSYEQY

v_gene: TRBV5-1
d_gene: TRBD1
j_gene: TRBJ1-4
CDR3aa: ASSPPTGGGEKLF

v_gene: TRBV9
d_gene: .
j_gene: TRBJ2-7
CDR3aa: ASSVEPNLLYEQY